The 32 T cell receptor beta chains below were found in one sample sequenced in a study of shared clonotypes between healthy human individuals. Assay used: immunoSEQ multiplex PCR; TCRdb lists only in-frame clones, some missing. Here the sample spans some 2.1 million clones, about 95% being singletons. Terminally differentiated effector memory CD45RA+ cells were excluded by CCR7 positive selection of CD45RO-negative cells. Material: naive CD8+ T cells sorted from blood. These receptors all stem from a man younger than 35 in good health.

The CDR3, as DNA: TGTGCCAGCAGTTCCCCACCACAGGGGACTGAAGCTTTCTTT. It yields the protein CASSSPPQGTEAFF. This chain joins TRBV28 and TRBJ1-1, with 7 bases aligning to TRBD1. Per germline, CDR1 MDHEN and CDR2 SYDVKM. The CDR3 has 14 amino acids. V shed 4 bases, J shed 5 bases, and the junction held 7 bases outside the gene matches.

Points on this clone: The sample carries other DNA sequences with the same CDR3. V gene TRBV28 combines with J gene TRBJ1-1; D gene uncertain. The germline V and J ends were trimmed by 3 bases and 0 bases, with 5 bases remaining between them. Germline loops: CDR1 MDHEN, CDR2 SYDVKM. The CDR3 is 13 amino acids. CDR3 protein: CASSLRVNTEAFF. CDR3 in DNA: TGTGCCAGCAGTTTGAGGGTGAACACTGAAGCTTTCTTT.

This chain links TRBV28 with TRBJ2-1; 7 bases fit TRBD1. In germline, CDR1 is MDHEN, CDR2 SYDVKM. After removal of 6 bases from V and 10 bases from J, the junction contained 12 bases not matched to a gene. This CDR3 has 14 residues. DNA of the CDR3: TGTGCCAGCAGCCTTTCGGACAGGATGGGGGAGCAGTTCTTC. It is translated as CASSLSDRMGEQFF.

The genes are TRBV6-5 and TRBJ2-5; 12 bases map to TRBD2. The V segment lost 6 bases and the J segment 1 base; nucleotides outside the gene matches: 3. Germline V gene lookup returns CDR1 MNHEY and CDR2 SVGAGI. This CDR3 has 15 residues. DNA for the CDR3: TGTGCCAGCAGGATACTAGCGGGGGGCCAAGAGACCCAGTACTTC. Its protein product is CASRILAGGQETQYF.

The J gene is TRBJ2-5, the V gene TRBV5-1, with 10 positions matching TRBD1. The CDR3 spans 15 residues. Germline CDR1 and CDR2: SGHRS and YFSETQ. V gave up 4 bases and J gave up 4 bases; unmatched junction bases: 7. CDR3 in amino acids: CASSTTGQGLETQYF. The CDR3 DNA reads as TGCGCCAGCAGCACCACGGGACAGGGGTTAGAGACCCAGTACTTC.

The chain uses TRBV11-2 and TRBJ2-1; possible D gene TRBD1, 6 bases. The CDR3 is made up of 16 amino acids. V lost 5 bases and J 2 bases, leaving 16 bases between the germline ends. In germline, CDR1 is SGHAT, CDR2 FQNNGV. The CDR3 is CASSQFLTGAYNEQFF. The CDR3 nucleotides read TGTGCCAGCAGCCAATTCTTGACAGGAGCCTACAATGAGCAGTTCTTC.

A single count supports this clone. The DNA of the CDR3 is TGTGCCAGCAGTGGCCAGGGGGAGACCCAGTACTTC. Its translation is CASSGQGETQYF. The chain couples TRBV28 to TRBJ2-5, with D perhaps TRBD1 (6 bases). Per the germline V gene, CDR1 is MDHEN and CDR2 is SYDVKM. The CDR3 contains 12 residues. Trimming shortened V by 5 bases and J by 5 bases, and 9 bases separated the two germline ends.

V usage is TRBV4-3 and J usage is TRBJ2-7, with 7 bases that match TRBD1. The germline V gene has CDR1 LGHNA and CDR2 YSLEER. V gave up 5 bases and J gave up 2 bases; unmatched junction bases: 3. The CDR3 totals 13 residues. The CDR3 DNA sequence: TGCGCCAGCAGCGCCGGGACAGCCTACGAGCAGTACTTC. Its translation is CASSAGTAYEQYF.

The CDR3 reads CASREDLANEKLFF. The CDR3 coding sequence is TGTGCCAGCAGGGAGGATCTAGCTAATGAAAAACTGTTTTTT. V gene TRBV2 combines with J gene TRBJ1-4; D is uncertain. The CDR3 consists of 14 residues. Germline V lookup: CDR1 SNHLY, CDR2 FYNNEI. The V end was cut by 6 bases, the J end by 3 bases, with 11 bases between. Full variable domain (remainder filled in from reference TRBV2 and TRBJ1-4): EPEVTQTPSHQVTQMGQEVILRCVPISNHLYFYWYRQILGQKVEFLVSFYNNEISEKSEIFDDQFSVERPDGSNFTLKIRSTKLEDSAMYFCASREDLANEKLFFGSGTQLSVL.

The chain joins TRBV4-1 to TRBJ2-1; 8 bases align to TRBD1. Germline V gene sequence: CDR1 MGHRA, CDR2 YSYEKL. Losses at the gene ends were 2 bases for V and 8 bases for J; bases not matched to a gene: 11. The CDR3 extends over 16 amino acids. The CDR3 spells CASSQKSPQGAYEQFF. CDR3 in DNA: TGCGCCAGCAGCCAAAAGAGCCCTCAGGGGGCGTATGAGCAGTTCTTC.

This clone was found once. CDR3 nucleotides: TGTGCCAGCAGCAAAGAATATCCGGCCCCCTACGAGCAGTACTTC. Its protein is CASSKEYPAPYEQYF. V gene TRBV21-1 combines with J gene TRBJ2-7. TRBV21-1 is flagged as a pseudogene. The CDR3 runs to 15 residues.

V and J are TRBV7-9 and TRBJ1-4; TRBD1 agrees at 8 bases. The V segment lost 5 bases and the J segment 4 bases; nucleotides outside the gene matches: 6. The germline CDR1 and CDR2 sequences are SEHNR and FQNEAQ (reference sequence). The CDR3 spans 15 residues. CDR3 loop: CASSPRDRFNEKLFF. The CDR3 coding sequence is TGTGCCAGCAGCCCACGGGACAGGTTTAATGAAAAACTGTTTTTT.

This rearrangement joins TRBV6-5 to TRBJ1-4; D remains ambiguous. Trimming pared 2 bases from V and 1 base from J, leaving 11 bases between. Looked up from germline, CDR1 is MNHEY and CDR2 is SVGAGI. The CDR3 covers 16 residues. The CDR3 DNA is TGTGCCAGCAGTTACGAGTCGTCGGGAACTAATGAAAAACTGTTTTTT. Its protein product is CASSYESSGTNEKLFF.

The CDR3 sequence: CASSPGQGATEAFF. CDR3 bases: TGTGCCAGCAGCCCCGGACAGGGGGCCACTGAAGCTTTCTTT. The chain links TRBV4-2 to TRBJ1-1, with 11 bases fitting TRBD1. CDR3 length: 14 residues. J gave up 4 bases and V 4 bases, and 2 bases lay outside the gene matches. CDR1 and CDR2 (germline): LGHNA, YNFKEQ.

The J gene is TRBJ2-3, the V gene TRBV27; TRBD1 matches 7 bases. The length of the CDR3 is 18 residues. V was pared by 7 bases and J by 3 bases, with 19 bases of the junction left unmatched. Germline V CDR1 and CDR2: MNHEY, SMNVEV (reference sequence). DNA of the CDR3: TGTGCCAGCACCACCTCCTTGCTCACAGGGGCCGCAACAGATACGCAGTATTTT. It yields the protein CASTTSLLTGAATDTQYF.

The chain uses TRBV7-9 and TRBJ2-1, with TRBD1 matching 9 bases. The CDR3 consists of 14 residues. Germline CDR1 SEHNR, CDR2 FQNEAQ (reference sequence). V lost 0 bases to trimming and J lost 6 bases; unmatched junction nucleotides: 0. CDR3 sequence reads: CASSLATGGNEQFF. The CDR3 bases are TGTGCCAGCAGCTTAGCGACAGGGGGCAATGAGCAGTTCTTC.

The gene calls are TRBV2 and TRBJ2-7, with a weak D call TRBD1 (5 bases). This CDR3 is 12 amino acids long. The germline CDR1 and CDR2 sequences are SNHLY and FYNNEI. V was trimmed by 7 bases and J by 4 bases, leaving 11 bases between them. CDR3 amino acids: CASNGAEYEQYF. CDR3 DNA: TGTGCCAGCAATGGGGCAGAATACGAGCAGTACTTC.

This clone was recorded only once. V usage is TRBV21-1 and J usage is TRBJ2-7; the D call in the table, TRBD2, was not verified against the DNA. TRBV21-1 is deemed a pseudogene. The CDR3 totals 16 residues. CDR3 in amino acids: CASSNGSLAGIYEQYF. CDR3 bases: TGTGCCAGCAGCAACGGATCGCTAGCGGGCATCTACGAGCAGTACTTC.

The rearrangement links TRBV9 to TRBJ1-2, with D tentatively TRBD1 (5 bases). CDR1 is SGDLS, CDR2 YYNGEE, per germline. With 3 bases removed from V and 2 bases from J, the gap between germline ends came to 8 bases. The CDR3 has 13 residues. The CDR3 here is CASSEGTNYGYTF. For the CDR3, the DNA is TGTGCCAGCAGCGAAGGGACCAACTATGGCTACACCTTC.

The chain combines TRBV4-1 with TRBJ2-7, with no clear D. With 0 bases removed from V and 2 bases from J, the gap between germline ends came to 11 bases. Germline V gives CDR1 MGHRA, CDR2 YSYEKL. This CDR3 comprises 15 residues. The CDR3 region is CASSQDRAAAYEQYF. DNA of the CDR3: TGCGCCAGCAGCCAAGATCGGGCCGCGGCCTACGAGCAGTACTTC.

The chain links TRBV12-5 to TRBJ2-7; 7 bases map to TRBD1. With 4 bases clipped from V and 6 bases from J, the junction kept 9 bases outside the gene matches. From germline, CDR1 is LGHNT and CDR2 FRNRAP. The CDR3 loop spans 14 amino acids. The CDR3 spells CASGWSSRGIEQYF. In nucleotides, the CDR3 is TGTGCTAGTGGTTGGTCCTCCAGGGGGATCGAGCAGTACTTC. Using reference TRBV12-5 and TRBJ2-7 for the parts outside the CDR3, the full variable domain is DARVTQTPRHKVTEMGQEVTMRCQPILGHNTVFWYRQTMMQGLELLAYFRNRAPLDDSGMPKDRFSAEMPDATLATLKIQPSEPRDSAVYFCASGWSSRGIEQYFGPGTRLTVT.

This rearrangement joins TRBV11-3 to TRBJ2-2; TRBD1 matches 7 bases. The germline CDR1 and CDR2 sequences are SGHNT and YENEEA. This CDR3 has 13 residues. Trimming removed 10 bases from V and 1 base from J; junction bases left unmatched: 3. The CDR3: CATRDRNTGELFF. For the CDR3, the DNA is TGTGCCACCCGGGACAGGAACACCGGGGAGCTGTTTTTT. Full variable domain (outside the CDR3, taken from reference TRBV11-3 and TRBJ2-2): EAGVVQSPRYKIIEKKQPVAFWCNPISGHNTLYWYLQNLGQGPELLIRYENEEAVDDSQLPKDRFSAERLKGVDSTLKIQPAELGDSAVYLCATRDRNTGELFFGEGSRLTVL.

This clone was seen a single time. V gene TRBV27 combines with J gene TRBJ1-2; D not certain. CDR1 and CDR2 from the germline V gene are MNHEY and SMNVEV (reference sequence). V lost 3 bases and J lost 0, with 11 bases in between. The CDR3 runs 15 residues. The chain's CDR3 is CASSLYGETNYGYTF. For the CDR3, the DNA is TGTGCCAGCAGTTTGTACGGGGAGACTAACTATGGCTACACCTTC.

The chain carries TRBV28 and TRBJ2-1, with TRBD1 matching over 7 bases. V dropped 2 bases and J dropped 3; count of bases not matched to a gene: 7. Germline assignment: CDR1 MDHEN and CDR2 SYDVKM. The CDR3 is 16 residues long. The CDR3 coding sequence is TGTGCCAGCAGTTTAGGAGAGGGACAGTACTACAATGAGCAGTTCTTC. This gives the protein CASSLGEGQYYNEQFF.

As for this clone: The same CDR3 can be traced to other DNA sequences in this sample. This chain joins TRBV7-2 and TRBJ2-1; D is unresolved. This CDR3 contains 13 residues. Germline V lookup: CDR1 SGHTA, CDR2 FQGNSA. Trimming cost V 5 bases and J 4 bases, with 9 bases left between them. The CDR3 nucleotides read TGTGCCAGCAGCCAAGGCAGTTACAATGAGCAGTTCTTC. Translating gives CASSQGSYNEQFF.

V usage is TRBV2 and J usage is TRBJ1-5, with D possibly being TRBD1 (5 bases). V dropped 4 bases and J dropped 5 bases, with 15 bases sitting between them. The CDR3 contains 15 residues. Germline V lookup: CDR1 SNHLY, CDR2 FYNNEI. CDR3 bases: TGTGCCAGCAGTGGGGGGAGCAGGTTGGATCAGCCCCAGCATTTT. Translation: CASSGGSRLDQPQHF. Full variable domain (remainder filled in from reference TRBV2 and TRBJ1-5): EPEVTQTPSHQVTQMGQEVILRCVPISNHLYFYWYRQILGQKVEFLVSFYNNEISEKSEIFDDQFSVERPDGSNFTLKIRSTKLEDSAMYFCASSGGSRLDQPQHFGDGTRLSIL.

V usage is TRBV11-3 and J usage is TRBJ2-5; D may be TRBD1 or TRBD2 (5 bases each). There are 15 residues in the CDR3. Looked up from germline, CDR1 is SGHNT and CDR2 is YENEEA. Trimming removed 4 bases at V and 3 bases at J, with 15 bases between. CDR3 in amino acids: CASSSPGTAEETQYF. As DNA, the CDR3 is TGTGCCAGCAGCTCACCGGGGACGGCGGAAGAGACCCAGTACTTC.

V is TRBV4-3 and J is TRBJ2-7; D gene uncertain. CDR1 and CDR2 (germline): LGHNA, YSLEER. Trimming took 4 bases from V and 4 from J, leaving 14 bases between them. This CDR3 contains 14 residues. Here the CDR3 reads CASSLGTPGYEQYF. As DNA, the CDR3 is TGCGCCAGCAGCCTCGGCACCCCGGGTTACGAGCAGTACTTC.

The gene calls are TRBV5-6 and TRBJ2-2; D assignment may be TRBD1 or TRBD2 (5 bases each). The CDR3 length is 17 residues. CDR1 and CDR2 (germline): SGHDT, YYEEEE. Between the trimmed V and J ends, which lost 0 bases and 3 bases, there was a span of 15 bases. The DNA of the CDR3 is TGTGCCAGCAGCTTGGATGTAGGGACGTATTACACCGGGGAGCTGTTTTTT. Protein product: CASSLDVGTYYTGELFF. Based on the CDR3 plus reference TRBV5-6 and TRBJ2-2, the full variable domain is DAGVTQSPTHLIKTRGQQVTLRCSPKSGHDTVSWYQQALGQGPQFIFQYYEEEERQRGNFPDRFSGHQFPNYSSELNVNALLLGDSALYLCASSLDVGTYYTGELFFGEGSRLTVL.

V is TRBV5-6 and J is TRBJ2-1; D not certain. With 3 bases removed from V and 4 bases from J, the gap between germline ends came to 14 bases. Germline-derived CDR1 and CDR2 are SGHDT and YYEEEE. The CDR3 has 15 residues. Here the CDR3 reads CASSSDLVRYNEQFF. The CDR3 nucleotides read TGTGCCAGCAGCTCCGACCTGGTCAGGTACAATGAGCAGTTCTTC.

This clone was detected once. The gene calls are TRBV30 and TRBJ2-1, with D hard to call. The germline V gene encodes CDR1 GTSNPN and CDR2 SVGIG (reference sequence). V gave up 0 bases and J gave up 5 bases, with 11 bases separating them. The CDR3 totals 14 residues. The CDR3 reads CAWSVLGFDNEQFF. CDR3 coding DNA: TGTGCCTGGAGTGTACTCGGTTTTGACAATGAGCAGTTCTTC.

The CDR3 protein is CASSVGFAGRETQYF. Here the CDR3 DNA reads TGTGCCAGCAGTGTTGGTTTTGCGGGAAGGGAGACCCAGTACTTC. The chain has TRBV6-1 and TRBJ2-5; a weak D match, TRBD2 (6 bases). Trimming took 4 bases from V and 5 from J, leaving 17 bases between them. CDR1 and CDR2 from the germline V gene are MNHNS and SASEGT. This CDR3 has 15 residues.